This entry lists 21 T cell receptor beta chains sequenced from one sample in a study of OX40 agonist ivuxolimab in advanced cancers. Libraries were prepared by immunoSEQ multiplex PCR; TCRdb keeps only in-frame clonotypes and omits some of them. The sample consists of approximately 70,000 clones, 75% to 95% of them appearing once. The material sequenced was CD4+ or CD8+ T cells sorted from blood, taken in a trial of the OX40 agonist ivuxolimab. The receptors derive from an adult with an advanced solid tumor such as melanoma, head and neck, liver or kidney cancer.

This chain joins TRBV11-3 and TRBJ2-1; the D is unclear. This CDR3 is 15 amino acids long. V was clipped by 1 base and J by 7 bases, with 14 bases between them. CDR1 is SGHNT and CDR2 is YENEEA in the germline V gene. The CDR3 bases are TGTGCCAGCAGCTTAGGTTTGTCGGTTAGTAATGAGCAGTTCTTC. This encodes CASSLGLSVSNEQFF.

This chain connects TRBV15 to TRBJ2-3; weak D call: TRBD1 (5 bases). There are 15 residues in the CDR3. The V end was cut by 1 base, the J end by 1 base, with 9 bases between. Germline V gene sequence: CDR1 LNHNV, CDR2 YYDKDF (reference sequence). CDR3 bases: TGTGCCACCAGCAGAGGCGACAGTGGCACAGATACGCAGTATTTT. Protein sequence: CATSRGDSGTDTQYF.

The chain links TRBV2 to TRBJ1-1, with unresolved D. Trimming shortened V by 1 base and J by 8 bases, and 8 bases separated the two germline ends. Germline V lookup: CDR1 SNHLY, CDR2 FYNNEI. The CDR3 is made up of 12 amino acids. CDR3 sequence: CASSEGESEAFF. Here the CDR3 DNA reads TGTGCCAGCAGTGAAGGAGAGTCCGAAGCTTTCTTT.

The chain couples TRBV27 to TRBJ1-5; 7 positions match TRBD1. The CDR3 consists of 17 residues. V lost 2 bases to trimming and J lost 2 bases; unmatched junction nucleotides: 9. Germline V gene data show CDR1 as MNHEY and CDR2 as SMNVEV (reference sequence). CDR3 sequence (DNA): TGTGCCAGCAGTTTAGGAGGGGGCGGGTTCCGCAATCAGCCCCAGCATTTT. Translation gives CASSLGGGGFRNQPQHF.

This chain links TRBV27 with TRBJ2-3; 8 positions match TRBD1. The V and J ends lost 5 bases and 2 bases, in that order; junction bases with no gene match: 6. Germline V CDR1 and CDR2: MNHEY, SMNVEV (reference sequence). CDR3 length equals 15 residues. Here the CDR3 reads CASSPGTGFTDTQYF. CDR3 DNA: TGTGCCAGCAGTCCGGGGACAGGTTTCACAGATACGCAGTATTTT.

The chain recombines TRBV6-5 with TRBJ2-3, with D uncertain. CDR3 length: 13 amino acids. V lost 0 bases, J lost 2 bases, and 3 bases lay in between. Germline V CDR1 and CDR2: MNHEY, SVGAGI. The CDR3 is CASSYSTTDTQYF. In DNA form, the CDR3 reads TGTGCCAGCAGTTACTCGACCACAGATACGCAGTATTTT.

The rearrangement joins TRBV11-2 to TRBJ2-3, with D possibly TRBD2 on 6 matching bases. Trimming cost V 3 bases and J 0 bases, with 16 bases left between them. This CDR3 comprises 17 residues. Germline values: CDR1 SGHAT, CDR2 FQNNGV. The CDR3 region has the DNA TGTGCCAGCAGCTTCCTTCCGGGGACTTCTAGCACAGATACGCAGTATTTT. Its translation is CASSFLPGTSSTDTQYF. The whole variable domain, filled in from reference TRBV11-2 and TRBJ2-3, reads EAGVAQSPRYKIIEKRQSVAFWCNPISGHATLYWYQQILGQGPKLLIQFQNNGVVDDSQLPKDRFSAERLKGVDSTLKIQPAKLEDSAVYLCASSFLPGTSSTDTQYFGPGTRLTVL.

The chain combines TRBV9 with TRBJ2-3; maybe TRBD2 (5 bases). CDR3 length: 13 residues. Per the germline V gene, CDR1 is SGDLS and CDR2 is YYNGEE. V was pared by 7 bases and J by 3 bases, with 12 bases between. DNA of the CDR3: TGTGCCAGCTCCCCTGGACTTACAGATACGCAGTATTTT. As protein: CASSPGLTDTQYF.

The V and J genes are TRBV27 and TRBJ2-7; either TRBD1 or TRBD2 may fit D (5 bases each). V lost 8 bases and J 7 bases, leaving 21 bases between the germline ends. This CDR3 comprises 14 residues. From germline, CDR1 is MNHEY and CDR2 SMNVEV (reference sequence). This CDR3 reads CASHVAGAPGEQYF. The CDR3 nucleotides read TGTGCCAGCCATGTAGCCGGGGCGCCGGGGGAGCAGTACTTC.

This chain connects TRBV7-9 to TRBJ2-5; D is unclear. Germline loops: CDR1 SEHNR, CDR2 FQNEAQ (reference sequence). Trimming cost V 5 bases and J 0 bases, with 10 bases left between them. The CDR3 spans 14 residues. CDR3 DNA: TGTGCCAGCAGCCCGGACCGAAACCAAGAGACCCAGTACTTC. Amino acids: CASSPDRNQETQYF.

The chain is built from TRBV11-2 and TRBJ2-1, with D unresolved. Between the trimmed V and J ends, which lost 7 bases and 3 bases, there was a span of 19 bases. CDR3 length: 16 residues. Germline CDR1 reads SGHAT; CDR2 reads FQNNGV. CDR3 DNA sequence: TGTGCCAGCACCTACTCCGTAGCAGATCACTACAATGAGCAGTTCTTC. This sequence encodes CASTYSVADHYNEQFF.

This clone was counted between two and nine times. The chain carries TRBV9 and TRBJ1-6; the D is unclear. Germline assignment: CDR1 SGDLS and CDR2 YYNGEE. Between the trimmed V and J ends, which lost 0 bases and 9 bases, there was a span of 13 bases. The CDR3 has 15 amino acids. The CDR3 here is CASSVEGVPRSPLHF. DNA of the CDR3: TGTGCCAGCAGCGTAGAGGGCGTTCCCCGTTCACCCCTCCACTTT.

The chain carries TRBV5-7 and TRBJ2-7; D unclear. TRBV5-7 is noted as an ORF with a role that remains uncertain. The V and J ends lost 4 bases and 0 bases respectively, with 8 bases between them. CDR3 length: 13 amino acids. This chain's CDR3 is CASSHGFSYEQYF. The CDR3, as DNA: TGTGCCAGCAGCCACGGTTTCTCCTACGAGCAGTACTTC.

The J gene is TRBJ2-1, the V gene TRBV7-8; 14 bases align to TRBD2. With V trimmed by 3 bases and J by 8 bases, 12 bases remained unmatched. Germline V gives CDR1 SGHVS, CDR2 FQNEAQ. The CDR3 spans 18 residues. CDR3 region: CASSFQHPGLAGGDEQFF. For the CDR3, the DNA is TGTGCCAGCAGCTTCCAACACCCAGGACTAGCGGGGGGTGATGAGCAGTTCTTC.

V gene TRBV2 combines with J gene TRBJ1-4; 11 positions agree with TRBD1. V was pared by 9 bases and J by 6 bases, with 9 bases of the junction left unmatched. Germline CDR1 SNHLY, CDR2 FYNNEI. The CDR3 totals 15 residues. CDR3 region: CASYPPGQGDEKLFF. The CDR3 DNA is TGTGCCAGTTATCCCCCGGGACAGGGGGATGAAAAACTGTTTTTT.

This clone was recorded only once. The V call is TRBV28, the J call TRBJ2-1; 8 bases are shared with TRBD1. Trimming took 6 bases from V and 3 from J; bases not matched to a gene: 7. Germline V gives CDR1 MDHEN, CDR2 SYDVKM. The CDR3 length is 15 residues. The CDR3 coding sequence is TGTGCCAGCAGGGAGAACAGGGGGTACTACAATGAGCAGTTCTTC. This translates into CASRENRGYYNEQFF.

This sequence joins TRBV5-4 and TRBJ2-7, with 11 bases identical to TRBD1. Germline-derived CDR1 and CDR2 are SGHNT and YYREEE (reference sequence). The CDR3 is made up of 14 amino acids. J gave up 4 bases and V 3 bases, and 3 bases lay outside the gene matches. The CDR3 loop reads CASSSGTGGYEQYF. The DNA for the CDR3 is TGTGCCAGCAGCTCCGGGACAGGGGGGTACGAGCAGTACTTC.

The V gene is TRBV6-5, the J gene TRBJ1-1; 7 bases are a match to TRBD1. The germline CDR1 and CDR2 sequences are MNHEY and SVGAGI. The CDR3 is 13 amino acids. The V and J ends lost 5 bases and 8 bases, in that order; junction bases with no gene match: 8. The CDR3 nucleotides are TGTGCCAGCAGTCCACAGGGGTCTGGAGAAGCTTTCTTT. Protein sequence: CASSPQGSGEAFF.

The V call is TRBV7-9, the J call TRBJ2-2; no clear D. The CDR3 contains 17 residues. V lost 4 bases, J lost 7 bases, and 22 bases lay in between. CDR1 and CDR2 (germline): SEHNR, FQNEAQ (reference sequence). The CDR3, as DNA: TGTGCCAGCAGCTCCCCGCCGGAAGGAGCTTTGGGCGGGGAGCTGTTTTTT. Amino acids: CASSSPPEGALGGELFF.

The gene calls are TRBV5-8 and TRBJ2-2; D is uncertain. The germline CDR1 and CDR2 sequences are SGHTS and YDEGEE. CDR3 length: 8 amino acids. The CDR3 DNA reads TGTAGCACCGGGGAGCTGTTTTTT. The encoded protein is CSTGELFF.

As DNA, the CDR3 is TGTGCCACCAGCAGAGATCGGGGGGGTACAAGAGAAGCTTTCTTT. Translating gives CATSRDRGGTREAFF. The chain is built from TRBV15 and TRBJ1-1; D might be TRBD1 (5 bases). This CDR3 comprises 15 residues. CDR1 is LNHNV, CDR2 YYDKDF, per germline (reference sequence). The germline V and J ends were trimmed by 0 bases and 8 bases, with 16 bases remaining between them. The whole variable domain, filled in from reference TRBV15 and TRBJ1-1, reads DAMVIQNPRYQVTQFGKPVTLSCSQTLNHNVMYWYQQKSSQAPKLLFHYYDKDFNNEADTPDNFQSRRPNTSFCFLDIRSPGLGDTAMYLCATSRDRGGTREAFFGQGTRLTVV.